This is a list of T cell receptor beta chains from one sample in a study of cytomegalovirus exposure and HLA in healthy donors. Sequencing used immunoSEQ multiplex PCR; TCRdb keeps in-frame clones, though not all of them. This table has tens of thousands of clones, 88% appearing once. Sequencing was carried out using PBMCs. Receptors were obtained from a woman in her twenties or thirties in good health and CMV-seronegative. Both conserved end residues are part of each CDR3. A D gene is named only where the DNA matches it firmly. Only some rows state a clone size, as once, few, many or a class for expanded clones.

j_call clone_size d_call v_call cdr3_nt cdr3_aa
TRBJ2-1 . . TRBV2 TGTGCCAGCAGTGCCCATGGGGGCGGCAATTTAAATGAGCAGTTCTTC CASSAHGGGNLNEQFF
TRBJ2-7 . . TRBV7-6 TGTGCCAGCAGCTTAGCGCCCGCGGGATCCTACGAGCAGTACTTC CASSLAPAGSYEQYF
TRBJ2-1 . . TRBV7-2 TGTGCCAGCAGCCCCCCAGCGGGTGCCCCCAATGAGCAGTTCTTC CASSPPAGAPNEQFF
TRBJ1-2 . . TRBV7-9 TGTGCCAGCAGCTTAGGTACAGGGTCCCTGGCCTATGGCTACACCTTC CASSLGTGSLAYGYTF
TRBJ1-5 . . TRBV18 TGTGCCAGCTCACCACCTACAGGGTCTAATCAGCCCCAGCATTTT CASSPPTGSNQPQHF
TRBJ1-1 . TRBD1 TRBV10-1 TGCGCCAGCAGTGAAGGACAGGCTTACGCTGAAGCTTTCTTT CASSEGQAYAEAFF
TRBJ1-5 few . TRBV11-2 TGTGCCAGCAGCTTAGGCTCCGGGTACGATAATCAGCCCCAGCATTTT CASSLGSGYDNQPQHF
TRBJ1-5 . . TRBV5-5 TGTGCCAGCAGCTTGAAAAGGGGAAGCAATCAGCCCCAGCATTTT CASSLKRGSNQPQHF
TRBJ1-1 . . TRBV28 TGTGCCAGCAACCCGCCCACGGACACTGAAGCTTTCTTT CASNPPTDTEAFF
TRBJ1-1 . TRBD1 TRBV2 TGTGCCAGCAGTGAAGCGGGCTTAGGGGGCTCGGCTTTCTTT CASSEAGLGGSAFF
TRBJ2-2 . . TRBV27 TGTGCCAGCAGTTCCTGGACAGACGGCACCGGGGAGCTGTTTTTT CASSSWTDGTGELFF
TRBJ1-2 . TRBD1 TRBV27 TGTGCCAGCAGTTTATATGGGACAGGGGGTGGCTACACCTTC CASSLYGTGGGYTF
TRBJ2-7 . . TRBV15 TGTGCCACCAGCAGGGATCGGGACTCTTCCTACGAGCAGTACTTC CATSRDRDSSYEQYF
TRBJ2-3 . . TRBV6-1 TGTGCCAGCAGTGATTTCCAGGCCGCAGATACGCAGTATTTT CASSDFQAADTQYF
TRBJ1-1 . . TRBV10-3 TGTGCCATCAGTGAAGTATCAGTGAACACTGAAGCTTTCTTT CAISEVSVNTEAFF
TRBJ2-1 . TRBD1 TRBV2 TGTGCCAGCAGTGAAGCGCCTGGGACAGGGTACAATGAGCAGTTCTTC CASSEAPGTGYNEQFF
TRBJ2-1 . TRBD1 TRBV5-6 TGTGCCAGCAGCACCCGGGACAGAGAGTTCTTC CASSTRDREFF
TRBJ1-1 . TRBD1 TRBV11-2 TGTGCCAGCAGCTATCGCTCAGGGGGCGAGGGGGTAGCTTTCTTT CASSYRSGGEGVAFF
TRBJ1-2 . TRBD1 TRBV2 TGTGCCAGCAGGGCGACAGGGGTAGCTGGCTACACCTTC CASRATGVAGYTF
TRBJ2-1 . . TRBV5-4 TGTGCCACCGCTCCCAGGGGTAGGAATGAGCAGTTCTTC CATAPRGRNEQFF
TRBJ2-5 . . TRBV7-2 TGTGCCAGCAGCTTGGCTGGGGCCGAGAGGAGAAAGACCCAGTACTTC CASSLAGAERRKTQYF
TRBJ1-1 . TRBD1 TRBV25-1 TGTGCCAGCAGTGGAGCCGACAGGGTGGCCACTGAAGCTTTCTTT CASSGADRVATEAFF
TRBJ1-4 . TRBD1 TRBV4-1 TGCGCCAGCAGCCAAGACGGGACAGGGAATGAAAAACTGTTTTTT CASSQDGTGNEKLFF
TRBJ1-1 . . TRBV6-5 TGTGCCAGCAGTCCGCAGACAGGTTCTGAAGCTTTCTTT CASSPQTGSEAFF
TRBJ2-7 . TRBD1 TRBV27 TGTGCCAGCAGAGGGACAGACCCTTACGAGCAGTACTTC CASRGTDPYEQYF
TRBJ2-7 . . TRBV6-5 TGTGCCAGCAGTAATGTAGGCGACTTAACCTACGAGCAGTACTTC CASSNVGDLTYEQYF
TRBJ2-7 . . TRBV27 TGTGCCAGCAGTCGGGACTCCAGGCCCTACGAGCAGTACTTC CASSRDSRPYEQYF
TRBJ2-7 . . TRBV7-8 TGTGCCAGCAGCTTAGCGCACGGGACATTTGAAGAGACCTACGAGCAGTACTTC CASSLAHGTFEETYEQYF
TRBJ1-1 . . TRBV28 TGTGCCAGCAGTCAGCCGGTAGTTTCTCGGGGTAAGGCTTTCTTT CASSQPVVSRGKAFF
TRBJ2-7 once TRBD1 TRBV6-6 TGTGCCAGCAGTTACGACAGGGTCAAGGAGCAGTACTTC CASSYDRVKEQYF
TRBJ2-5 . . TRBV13 TGTGCCAGCAGCTTAGGACATCAAGAGACCCAGTACTTC CASSLGHQETQYF
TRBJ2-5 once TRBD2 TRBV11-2 TGTGCCAGCAGCTTAGAGTTGGGGGAGGGCTACCAAGAGACCCAGTACTTC CASSLELGEGYQETQYF
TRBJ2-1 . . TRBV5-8 TGTGCCAGCAGAAAAGAGGGTATTGTTTTATATGAGCAGTTCTTC CASRKEGIVLYEQFF
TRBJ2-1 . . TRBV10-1 TGCGCCAGCAGTTCCCTGGGAGGTGAGCAGTTCTTC CASSSLGGEQFF
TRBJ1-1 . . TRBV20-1 TGCAGTGCGGCCTTGAACACTGAAGCTTTCTTT CSAALNTEAFF
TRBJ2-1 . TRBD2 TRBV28 TGTGCCAGCAGAACGGGACTAGCGGGAGACTTGGGTTATAATGAGCAGTTCTTC CASRTGLAGDLGYNEQFF
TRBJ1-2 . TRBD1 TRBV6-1 TGTGCCAGCAGGCAAGGGACAGGACGGGATGGCTACACCTTC CASRQGTGRDGYTF
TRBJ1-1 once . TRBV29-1 TGCAGCGTTCGGAGGGGTAACACTGAAGCTTTCTTT CSVRRGNTEAFF
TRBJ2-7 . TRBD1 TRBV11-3 TGTGCCAGCAGATCGACAGGGGGTAGCTCCTACGAGCAGTACTTC CASRSTGGSSYEQYF
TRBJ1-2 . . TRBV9 TGTGCCAGCAGCGTAGGGGGGGGGCTGGCGGAGATATGCTTC CASSVGGGLAEICF
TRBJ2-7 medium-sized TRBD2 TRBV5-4 TGTGCCAGCAGCTTGGAGGCTAGCGGGAGTGGTTACGAGCAGTACTTC CASSLEASGSGYEQYF
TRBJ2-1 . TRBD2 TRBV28 TGTGCCAGCAGTTTAGCCTCTAGCGGGGACAATGAGCAGTTCTTC CASSLASSGDNEQFF
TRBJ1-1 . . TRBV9 TGTGCCAGCAGCGTAGGGTCGGAGCCCTATGAAGCTTTCTTT CASSVGSEPYEAFF
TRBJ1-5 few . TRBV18 TGTGCCAGCTCACTCAGCCAACCCCCCGAGGGGCCCCAGCATTTT CASSLSQPPEGPQHF
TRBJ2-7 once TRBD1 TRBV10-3 TGTGCCATCAGTGGAATAGGACAGGGCCTAGTGAAGGGTTACGAGCAGTACTTC CAISGIGQGLVKGYEQYF
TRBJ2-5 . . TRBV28 TGTGCCAGCACCACATCCGGGACACCGGGGTTGACCCAGTACTTC CASTTSGTPGLTQYF
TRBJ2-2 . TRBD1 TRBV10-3 TGTGCCATCAGTGAGTCCTCCCCCCGGACAGGAGGGAACACCGGGGAGCTGTTTTTT CAISESSPRTGGNTGELFF
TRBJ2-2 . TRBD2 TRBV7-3 TGTGCCAGCAGCTCAACCGGACTAGCGGTTGGTCCCGGGGAGCTGTTTTTT CASSSTGLAVGPGELFF
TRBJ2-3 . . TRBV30 TGTGCCTGGACCGGCGCAGGGGTGGCAGCAGATACGCAGTATTTT CAWTGAGVAADTQYF
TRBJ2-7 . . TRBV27 TGTGCCAGCAGTTATTCAGGGCCGGCCTACGAGCAGTACTTC CASSYSGPAYEQYF
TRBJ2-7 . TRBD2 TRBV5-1 TGCGCCAGCAGCTTGGTGCGGGAGGGTACCTACGAGCAGTACTTC CASSLVREGTYEQYF
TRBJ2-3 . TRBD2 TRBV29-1 TGCAGCGGGGGGGCTAGCGGGGCAGATACGCAGTATTTT CSGGASGADTQYF
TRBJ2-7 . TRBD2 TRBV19 TGTGCCAGTAGTACCGGGACTAGCGGAACCTACGAGCAGTACTTC CASSTGTSGTYEQYF